This T cell receptor beta chain was sequenced in a study of CD8 T cells in ankylosing spondylitis. Study-wide points: There were earlier reports of some motif variants in reactive arthritis synovial fluid and blood. Reportedly, significant enrichment of disease-linked clones occurred in matched ankylosing spondylitis synovial fluid. Clones linked to disease, bearing a CD8+ phenotype, were relatively rare in peripheral blood. A motif in TCR beta, a set of several highly homologous variants, appeared characteristic of ankylosing spondylitis blood.

Preparation of TCR beta libraries was done by quantitative 5'-RACE with molecular barcodes. TCRdb re-called the 5' RACE reads with MiXCR, one entry per CDR3 protein. Here the sample spans 700,000 to 850,000 distinct CDR3 sequences, about an eighth being singletons. This clonotype showed up just a few times. The target antigen is unknown. Trimming left V 5 bases short and J 4 bases short, with 14 bases between. The length of the CDR3 is 14 residues. This chain joins TRBV12-3 or TRBV12-4 and TRBJ1-2, with D perhaps matching TRBD1 (6 bases). The clonotype originates from a male donor with ankylosing spondylitis. Sequenced sample: blood, either unsorted or a sorted T cell fraction (not recorded which). In DNA, the CDR3 is TGTGCCAGCAGTCCCCGCTTAGGGGGCTATGGCTACACCTTC. Translation: CASSPRLGGYGYTF.